The clone carrying this TCR beta chain showed up just a few times. Its specificity is not known. These data originate in a study of post-analysis software for immune sequencing data. Study-level information: Both relapsing-remitting and secondary progressive multiple sclerosis featured among the disease courses, as did progressive-relapsing multiple sclerosis.

Findings of the study overall: TRBV5-6, TRBV5-1 and TRBV20-1 belonged to a set of roughly five TRBV segments that were more frequent in patients than controls. Strong co-clustering by F measure was seen for same-batch samples. The normalized Chao1 diversity of multiple sclerosis patients was significantly lower than that of controls.

TCR beta cDNA libraries had unique molecular identifiers. cDNA molecules numbering some 500,000 came from roughly 1 to 10 million T cells. TCRdb recomputed calls from the PCR reads with MiXCR, one row per CDR3 protein. Of 380,000 or so distinct CDR3 sequences in the sample, around a third are singletons; the top ten hold about an eighth. CDR1 ENHRY and CDR2 SYGVKD come from the germline V gene. The V end lost 0 bases, the J end lost 1 base, and 7 bases lay between the germline ends. The CDR3 is 15 residues long. This TCR was recovered from a girl aged 10-17 years with multiple sclerosis. Sequencing was done on a sample of blood. V is TRBV10-3 and J is TRBJ2-1; TRBD2 is a possible D gene (5 bases). The CDR3: CAISESPGSYNEQFF. CDR3 nucleotide sequence: TGTGCCATCAGTGAGTCGCCGGGGTCCTACAATGAGCAGTTCTTC.